This entry lists 24 T cell receptor beta chains sequenced from one sample in a study of T-cell memory formation after mild COVID-19. TCRdb passed the 5' RACE reads through MiXCR, listing each CDR3 protein once. The sample holds 350,000 to 500,000 distinct CDR3 sequences; approximately 20% are singletons and the top ten take 7.5% to 9.5%. The specimen sequenced was PBMCs or a T cell subset sorted from them (not recorded which). These TCRs come from an adult woman who had mild COVID-19 (a few samples of this study predate the infection). Cell type and time point are not known.

The CDR3 sequence: CASNVLGTNTEAFF. Here the CDR3 DNA reads TGTGCCAGTAATGTGTTGGGGACAAACACTGAAGCTTTCTTT. The gene calls are TRBV19 and TRBJ1-1; D is perhaps TRBD1 (6 bases). Trimming shortened V by 7 bases and J by 2 bases, and 14 bases separated the two germline ends. The CDR3 runs 14 residues. Germline CDR1 is LNHDA and CDR2 is SQIVND (reference sequence).

This clonotype appeared a few times. The chain is built from TRBV25-1 and TRBJ1-1; the D gene is possibly TRBD1 (5 bases). This CDR3 spans 14 amino acids. CDR1 and CDR2 (germline): MGHDK, SYGVNS. Trimming cost V 6 bases and J 4 bases, with 15 bases left between them. The CDR3 sequence: CASSRFGQGTEAFF. The CDR3 DNA reads as TGTGCCAGCAGCCGGTTTGGGCAGGGCACTGAAGCTTTCTTT.

The chain combines TRBV7-9 with TRBJ2-3; weak D call: TRBD1 (5 bases). The CDR3 has 15 amino acids. Germline CDR1 SEHNR, CDR2 FQNEAQ (reference sequence). V lost 10 bases, J lost 1 base, and 18 bases lay in between. The CDR3 coding sequence is TGTGCCACCGAGCCAAGGGGCCGCCGCACAGATACGCAGTATTTT. Translated: CATEPRGRRTDTQYF.

The rearrangement joins TRBV7-9 to TRBJ1-1; TRBD1 matches at 10 bases. The trim removed 2 bases at V and 3 bases at J, leaving 3 bases unmatched. CDR1 SEHNR and CDR2 FQNEAQ come from the germline V gene (reference sequence). The CDR3 runs to 15 residues. The CDR3 nucleotides are TGTGCCAGCAGCTTACGGGACAGGGGCCACACTGAAGCTTTCTTT. As protein: CASSLRDRGHTEAFF. Complete variable domain (other parts from reference TRBV7-9 and TRBJ1-1): DTGVSQNPRHKITKRGQNVTFRCDPISEHNRLYWYRQTLGQGPEFLTYFQNEAQLEKSRLLSDRFSAERPKGSFSTLEIQRTEQGDSAMYLCASSLRDRGHTEAFFGQGTRLTVV.

Only a few counts were recorded for this clonotype. The V call is TRBV5-1, the J call TRBJ1-6; no clear D. Germline lookup yields CDR1 SGHRS and CDR2 YFSETQ. The CDR3 extends over 14 amino acids. The germline V and J ends were trimmed by 0 bases and 9 bases, with 10 bases remaining between them. CDR3 region: CASSLGEEASPLHF. CDR3 in DNA: TGCGCCAGCAGCTTGGGGGAGGAGGCTTCACCCCTCCACTTT.

The rearrangement joins TRBV7-9 to TRBJ1-1; the D is unclear. The CDR3 extends over 14 amino acids. V gave up 5 bases and J gave up 4 bases, with 14 bases separating them. CDR1 is SEHNR, CDR2 FQNEAQ, per germline (reference sequence). The CDR3: CASSPIAAPTEAFF. The CDR3 DNA is TGTGCCAGCAGCCCCATAGCGGCCCCCACTGAAGCTTTCTTT.

The chain links TRBV11-1 to TRBJ2-1, with 9 bases that match TRBD2. This CDR3 contains 14 residues. The J segment lost 7 bases and the V segment lost 3 bases, leaving 4 bases of the junction unmatched. CDR1 SGHAT and CDR2 FQDESV come from the germline V gene (reference sequence). The CDR3 DNA is TGTGCCAGCAGCTTGAGCGGGGGGTGGAATGAGCAGTTCTTC. Its translation: CASSLSGGWNEQFF.

This clonotype showed up just a few times. The V and J genes are TRBV5-1 and TRBJ1-1, with 8 bases lining up with TRBD1. CDR1 is SGHRS and CDR2 is YFSETQ in the germline V gene. This CDR3 contains 15 residues. V shed 0 bases, J shed 5 bases, and the junction held 6 bases outside the gene matches. This CDR3 is CASSLARQGRTEAFF. For the CDR3, the DNA is TGCGCCAGCAGCTTGGCCAGACAGGGGAGGACTGAAGCTTTCTTT.

The CDR3 DNA reads as TGCGCCAGCAGCTTGGAATTGACCGTTTCCACAGATACGCAGTATTTT. The encoded protein is CASSLELTVSTDTQYF. V is TRBV5-1 and J is TRBJ2-3; D is undetermined. There are 16 residues in the CDR3. V lost 0 bases and J 2 bases, leaving 13 bases between the germline ends. The germline gives CDR1 SGHRS, CDR2 YFSETQ.

In its sample, this clonotype was seen many times. The chain links TRBV5-1 to TRBJ2-3, with TRBD2 matching over 7 bases. V gave up 4 bases and J gave up 0 bases; unmatched junction bases: 5. Germline V CDR1 and CDR2: SGHRS, YFSETQ. This CDR3 is 15 amino acids long. The CDR3 sequence: CASSGRGFSTDTQYF. The CDR3 DNA sequence: TGCGCCAGCAGCGGGCGGGGGTTCAGCACAGATACGCAGTATTTT.

V gene TRBV12-3 or TRBV12-4 combines with J gene TRBJ2-1, with TRBD1 identical over 7 bases. V lost 4 bases and J lost 10; bases outside the gene matches: 4. This CDR3 region has 12 residues. The CDR3: CASSSQGDEQFF. Here the CDR3 DNA reads TGTGCCAGCAGTTCCCAGGGGGACGAGCAGTTCTTC.

A few counts support this clonotype. The chain couples TRBV5-1 to TRBJ2-2, with 7 bases that match TRBD2. CDR1 is SGHRS, CDR2 YFSETQ, per germline. This CDR3 comprises 15 residues. J gave up 3 bases and V 5 bases, and 7 bases lay outside the gene matches. CDR3 nucleotides: TGCGCCAGCAGTTCGGGACTACTAGACACCGGGGAGCTGTTTTTT. It translates to CASSSGLLDTGELFF.

The chain joins TRBV20-1 to TRBJ2-7, with 8 bases aligning to TRBD2. The germline V gene has CDR1 DFQATT and CDR2 SNEGSKA (reference sequence). V trimming: 3 bases; J trimming: 7 bases; junction bases outside the gene matches: 11. The CDR3 runs to 14 residues. In DNA, the CDR3 is TGCAGTGCTAGGCCGGACTCCGCGGGGGGAGAGCAGTACTTC. It specifies CSARPDSAGGEQYF.

This clonotype was detected ten times or more. The chain employs TRBV12-3 or TRBV12-4 and TRBJ2-7, with D tentatively TRBD1 or TRBD2 (5 bases each). The CDR3 consists of 13 residues. The V and J ends lost 6 bases and 2 bases respectively, with 11 bases between them. As DNA, the CDR3 is TGTGCCAGCAGCCATGGGACGGCCTACGAGCAGTACTTC. It is translated as CASSHGTAYEQYF.

This clonotype was seen a few times. The chain combines TRBV5-1 with TRBJ2-3; TRBD2 aligns across 13 bases. V lost 3 bases, J lost 5 bases, and 6 bases stayed unmatched. The germline V gene encodes CDR1 SGHRS and CDR2 YFSETQ. CDR3 size: 16 residues. CDR3 in amino acids: CASSSTSGGAGDTQYF. The DNA of the CDR3 is TGCGCCAGCAGCTCTACTAGCGGGGGGGCCGGAGATACGCAGTATTTT.

The chain uses TRBV6-1 and TRBJ1-2; possibly TRBD1 for D (5 bases). Germline-derived CDR1 and CDR2 are MNHNS and SASEGT. The CDR3 loop spans 11 amino acids. V was shortened by 4 bases and J by 6 bases, with 6 bases between the two germline ends. CDR3 amino acids: CASSVGDGYTF. The DNA for the CDR3 is TGTGCCAGCAGTGTGGGGGATGGCTACACCTTC.

CDR3 sequence reads: CASSLFGSGGETQYF. Here the CDR3 DNA reads TGTGCCAGCAGCTTATTTGGCTCGGGAGGAGAGACCCAGTACTTC. This rearrangement joins TRBV7-3 to TRBJ2-5; 7 bases are a match to TRBD2. The germline V gene has CDR1 SGHTA and CDR2 FQGTGA. The V and J ends lost 2 bases and 4 bases, in that order; junction bases with no gene match: 7. The CDR3 runs to 15 residues.

The sample holds a few counts of this clonotype. This chain joins TRBV3-1 and TRBJ1-3; D unclear. The CDR3 consists of 12 residues. CDR1 is LGHDT, CDR2 YNNKEL, per germline (reference sequence). V was trimmed by 7 bases and J by 0 bases, leaving 4 bases between them. CDR3 amino acids: CASTPSGNTIYF. The CDR3 DNA reads TGTGCCAGCACCCCCTCTGGAAACACCATATATTTT.

The rearrangement links TRBV6-6 to TRBJ2-7; D unresolved. CDR3 length: 10 amino acids. V lost 8 bases and J lost 3, with 5 bases in between. CDR1 and CDR2 from the germline V gene are MNHNY and SVGAGI (reference sequence). Written as DNA, the CDR3 is TGTGCCAGCGCCGACTACGAGCAGTACTTC. Translating it yields CASADYEQYF.

CDR3 DNA: TGTGCCAGCAGCTTAGTGGGGACGGGATTCTACGAGCAGTACTTC. As protein: CASSLVGTGFYEQYF. The chain joins TRBV7-2 to TRBJ2-7; D is tentatively TRBD1 or TRBD2 (5 bases each). With 1 base removed from V and 3 bases from J, the gap between germline ends came to 13 bases. This CDR3 spans 15 amino acids. Germline V gene lookup returns CDR1 SGHTA and CDR2 FQGNSA.

This clonotype appeared a few times. The V gene is TRBV24-1, the J gene TRBJ1-1; 9 nucleotides align to TRBD1. Trimming cost V 2 bases and J 3 bases; bases outside gene matches: 0. CDR1 KGHDR and CDR2 SFDVKD come from the germline V gene. This CDR3 comprises 14 residues. DNA for the CDR3: TGTGCCACCAGTGATTGGACAGGGGACACTGAAGCTTTCTTT. The encoded protein is CATSDWTGDTEAFF.

This clonotype was picked up a small number of times. This chain uses TRBV20-1 with TRBJ2-7; 13 positions agree with TRBD2. Germline V gene sequence: CDR1 DFQATT, CDR2 SNEGSKA (reference sequence). The CDR3 extends over 16 amino acids. With V trimmed by 5 bases and J by 6 bases, 13 bases remained unmatched. The CDR3 here is CSAARLAGGRLPEQYF. The CDR3 DNA reads TGCAGTGCTGCCCGACTAGCGGGAGGCCGATTACCCGAGCAGTACTTC.

This clonotype was seen more than once but under ten times. The chain is built from TRBV29-1 and TRBJ1-2, with D maybe TRBD1 (6 bases). CDR3 length: 13 amino acids. V was shortened by 0 bases and J by 8 bases, with 13 bases between the two germline ends. Germline V gives CDR1 SQVTM, CDR2 ANQGSEA. The CDR3 DNA is TGCAGCGTTGAAGATCGCAGGGGACGGGGCTACACCTTC. Translation: CSVEDRRGRGYTF. Based on the CDR3 plus reference TRBV29-1 and TRBJ1-2, the full variable domain is SAVISQKPSRDICQRGTSLTIQCQVDSQVTMMFWYRQQPGQSLTLIATANQGSEATYESGFVIDKFPISRPNLTFSTLTVSNMSPEDSSIYLCSVEDRRGRGYTFGSGTRLTVV.

This chain uses TRBV12-3 or TRBV12-4 with TRBJ2-7; D is perhaps TRBD2 (6 bases). V was trimmed by 2 bases and J by 6 bases, leaving 14 bases between them. This CDR3 region has 14 residues. CDR3 nucleotide sequence: TGTGCCAGCAGTTTAAGCATAGCGGTGAGCGAGCAGTACTTC. Translating gives CASSLSIAVSEQYF.